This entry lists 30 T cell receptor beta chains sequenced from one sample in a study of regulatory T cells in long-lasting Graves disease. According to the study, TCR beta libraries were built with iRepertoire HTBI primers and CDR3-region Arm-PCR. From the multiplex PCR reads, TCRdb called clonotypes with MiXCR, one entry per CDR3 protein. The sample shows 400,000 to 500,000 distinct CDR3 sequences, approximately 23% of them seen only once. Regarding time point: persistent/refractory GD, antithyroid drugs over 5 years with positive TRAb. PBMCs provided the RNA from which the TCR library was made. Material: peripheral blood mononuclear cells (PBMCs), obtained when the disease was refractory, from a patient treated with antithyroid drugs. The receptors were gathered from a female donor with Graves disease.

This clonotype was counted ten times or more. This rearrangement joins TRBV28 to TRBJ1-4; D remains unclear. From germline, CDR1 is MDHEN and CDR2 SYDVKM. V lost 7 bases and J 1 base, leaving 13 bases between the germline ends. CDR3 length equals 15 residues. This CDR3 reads CASMAPGGTNEKLFF. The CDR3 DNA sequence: TGTGCCAGCATGGCGCCCGGAGGAACTAATGAAAAACTGTTTTTT.

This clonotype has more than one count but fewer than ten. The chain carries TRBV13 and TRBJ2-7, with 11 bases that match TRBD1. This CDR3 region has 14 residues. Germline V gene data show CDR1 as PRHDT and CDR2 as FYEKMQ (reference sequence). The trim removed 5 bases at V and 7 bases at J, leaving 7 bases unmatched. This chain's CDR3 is CASSIGQGAKEQYF. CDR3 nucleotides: TGTGCCAGCAGCATCGGACAGGGGGCAAAGGAGCAGTACTTC.

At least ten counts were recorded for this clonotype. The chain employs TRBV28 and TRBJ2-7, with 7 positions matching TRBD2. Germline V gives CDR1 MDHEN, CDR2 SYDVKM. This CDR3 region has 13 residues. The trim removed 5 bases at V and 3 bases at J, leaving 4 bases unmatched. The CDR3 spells CASSPGEGYEQYF. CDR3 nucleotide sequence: TGTGCCAGCAGTCCCGGGGAGGGCTACGAGCAGTACTTC. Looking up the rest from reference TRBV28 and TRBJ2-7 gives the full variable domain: DVKVTQSSRYLVKRTGEKVFLECVQDMDHENMFWYRQDPGLGLRLIYFSYDVKMKEKGDIPEGYSVSREKKERFSLILESASTNQTSMYLCASSPGEGYEQYFGPGTRLTVT.

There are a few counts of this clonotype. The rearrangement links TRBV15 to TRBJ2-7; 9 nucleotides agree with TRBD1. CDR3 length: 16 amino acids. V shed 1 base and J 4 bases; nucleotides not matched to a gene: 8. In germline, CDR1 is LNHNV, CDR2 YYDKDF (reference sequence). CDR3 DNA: TGTGCCACCAGCAGAGCCGACAGGGGGTCCGGGTACGAGCAGTACTTC. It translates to CATSRADRGSGYEQYF.

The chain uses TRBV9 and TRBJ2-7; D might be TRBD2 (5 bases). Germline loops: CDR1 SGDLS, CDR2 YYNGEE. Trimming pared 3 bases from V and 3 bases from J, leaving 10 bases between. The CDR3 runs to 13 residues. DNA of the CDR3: TGTGCCAGCAGCGCCACAGAGGGCTACGAGCAGTACTTC. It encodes CASSATEGYEQYF. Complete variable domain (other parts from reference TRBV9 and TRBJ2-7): DSGVTQTPKHLITATGQRVTLRCSPRSGDLSVYWYQQSLDQGLQFLIQYYNGEERAKGNILERFSAQQFPDLHSELNLSSLELGDSALYFCASSATEGYEQYFGPGTRLTVT.

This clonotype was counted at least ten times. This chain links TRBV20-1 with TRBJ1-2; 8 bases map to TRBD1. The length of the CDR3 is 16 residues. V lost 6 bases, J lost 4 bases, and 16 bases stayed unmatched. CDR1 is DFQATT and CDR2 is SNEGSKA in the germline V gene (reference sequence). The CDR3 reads CSAPRGSGQATYGYTF. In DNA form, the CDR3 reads TGCAGTGCCCCCCGGGGGTCGGGACAGGCGACCTATGGCTACACCTTC.

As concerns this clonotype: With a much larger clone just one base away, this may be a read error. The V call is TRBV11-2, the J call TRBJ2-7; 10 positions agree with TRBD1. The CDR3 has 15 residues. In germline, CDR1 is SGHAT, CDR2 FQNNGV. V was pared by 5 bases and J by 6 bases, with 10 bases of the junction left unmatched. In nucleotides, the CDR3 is TGTGCCAGCAGCCTAACCGGGACAGGGGACGGCGAGCAGTACTTC. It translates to CASSLTGTGDGEQYF.

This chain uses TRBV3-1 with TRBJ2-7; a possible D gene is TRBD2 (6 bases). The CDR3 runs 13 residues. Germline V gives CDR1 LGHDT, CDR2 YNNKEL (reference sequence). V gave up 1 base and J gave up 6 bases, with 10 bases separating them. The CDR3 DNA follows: TGTGCCAGCAGCCAAGGATGGCGGGGCGAGCAGTACTTC. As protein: CASSQGWRGEQYF.

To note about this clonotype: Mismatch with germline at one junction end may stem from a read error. The CDR3 sequence: CTSSPVPWDRLSNQPQHF. CDR3 coding DNA: TGTACCAGCAGTCCTGTTCCATGGGACCGCCTTAGCAATCAGCCCCAGCATTTT. V and J are TRBV6-1 and TRBJ1-5, with D possibly matching TRBD1 (5 bases). The CDR3 consists of 18 residues. CDR1 and CDR2 (germline): MNHNS, SASEGT.

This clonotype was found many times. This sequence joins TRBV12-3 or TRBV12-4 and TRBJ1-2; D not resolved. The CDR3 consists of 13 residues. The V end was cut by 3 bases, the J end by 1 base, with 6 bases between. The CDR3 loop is CASSLLDNYGYTF. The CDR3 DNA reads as TGTGCCAGCAGTTTGTTAGATAACTATGGCTACACCTTC.

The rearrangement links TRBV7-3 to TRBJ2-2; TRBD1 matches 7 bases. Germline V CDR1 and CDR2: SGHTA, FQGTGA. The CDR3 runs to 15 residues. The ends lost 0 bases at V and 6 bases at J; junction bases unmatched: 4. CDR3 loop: CASSLTTGFAGELFF. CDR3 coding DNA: TGTGCCAGCAGCTTAACGACAGGGTTCGCCGGGGAGCTGTTTTTT.

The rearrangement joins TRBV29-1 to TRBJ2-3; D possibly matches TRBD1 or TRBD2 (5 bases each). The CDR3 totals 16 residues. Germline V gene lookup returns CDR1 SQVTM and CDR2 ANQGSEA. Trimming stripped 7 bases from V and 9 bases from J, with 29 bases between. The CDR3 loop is CSARSRDPISPDTQYF. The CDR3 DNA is TGCAGCGCCCGAAGTCGGGACCCTATTTCCCCCGACACGCAGTATTTT.

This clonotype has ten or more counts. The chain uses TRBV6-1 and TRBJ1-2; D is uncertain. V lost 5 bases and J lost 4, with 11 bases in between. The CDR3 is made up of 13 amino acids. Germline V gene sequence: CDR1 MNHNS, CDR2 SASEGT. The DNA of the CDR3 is TGTGCCAGCAGTCGCGGGGATACCTATGGCTACACCTTC. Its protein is CASSRGDTYGYTF.

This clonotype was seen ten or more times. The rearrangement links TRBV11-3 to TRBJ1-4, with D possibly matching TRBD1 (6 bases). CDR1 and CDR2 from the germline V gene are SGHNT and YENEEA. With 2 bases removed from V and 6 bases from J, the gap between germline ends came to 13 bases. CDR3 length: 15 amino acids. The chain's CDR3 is CASSLRGTGDEKLFF. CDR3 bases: TGTGCCAGCAGCTTAAGGGGGACGGGAGATGAAAAACTGTTTTTT.

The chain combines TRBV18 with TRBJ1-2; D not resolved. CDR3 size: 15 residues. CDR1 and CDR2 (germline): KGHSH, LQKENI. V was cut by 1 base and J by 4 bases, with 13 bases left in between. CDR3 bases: TGTGCCAGCTCACCACAAGGAGGGAAGAGCTATGGCTACACCTTC. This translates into CASSPQGGKSYGYTF.

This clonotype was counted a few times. This CDR3 is CASSLGPQGNQPQHF. The CDR3 DNA follows: TGCGCCAGCAGCTTGGGTCCGCAAGGCAATCAGCCCCAGCATTTT. The rearrangement uses TRBV5-1 and TRBJ1-5; unclear D gene. The CDR3 sequence is 15 residues long. The germline V gene has CDR1 SGHRS and CDR2 YFSETQ. Trimming left V 0 bases short and J 2 bases short, with 9 bases between.

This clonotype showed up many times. The CDR3 is CASGYFGRRGYTF. The DNA for the CDR3 is TGTGCCAGCGGCTACTTCGGTAGACGAGGCTACACCTTC. The V and J genes are TRBV27 and TRBJ1-2; no clear D. Trimming took 8 bases from V and 8 from J, leaving 18 bases between them. The CDR3 loop spans 13 amino acids. Germline values: CDR1 MNHEY, CDR2 SMNVEV (reference sequence).

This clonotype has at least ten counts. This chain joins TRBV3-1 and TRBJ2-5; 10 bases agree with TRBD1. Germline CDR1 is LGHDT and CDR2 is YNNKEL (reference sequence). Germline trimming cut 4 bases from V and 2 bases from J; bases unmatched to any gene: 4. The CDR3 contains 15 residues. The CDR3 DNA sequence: TGTGCCAGCAGCCCGCGGGACAGGGGACAAGAGACCCAGTACTTC. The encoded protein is CASSPRDRGQETQYF.

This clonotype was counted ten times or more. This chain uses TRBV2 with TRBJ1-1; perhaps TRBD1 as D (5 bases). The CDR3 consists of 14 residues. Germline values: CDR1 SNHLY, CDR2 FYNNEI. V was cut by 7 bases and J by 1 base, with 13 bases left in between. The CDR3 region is CASTSQVPNTEAFF. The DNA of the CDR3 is TGTGCCAGCACGTCACAGGTCCCGAACACTGAAGCTTTCTTT.

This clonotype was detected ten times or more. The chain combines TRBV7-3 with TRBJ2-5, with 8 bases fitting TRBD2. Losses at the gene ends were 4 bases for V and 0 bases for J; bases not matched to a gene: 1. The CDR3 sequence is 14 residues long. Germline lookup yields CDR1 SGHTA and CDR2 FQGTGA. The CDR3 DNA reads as TGTGCCAGCAGCTCGCGGGGGGACCAAGAGACCCAGTACTTC. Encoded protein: CASSSRGDQETQYF.

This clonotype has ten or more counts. The CDR3 DNA follows: TGTGCCAGCAGTTTAGCGGGGTTTCAGCATTTT. Translation gives CASSLAGFQHF. J is TRBJ1-5 and V is TRBV12-3 or TRBV12-4; D is uncertain. Trimming stripped 0 bases from V and 13 bases from J, with 7 bases between. This CDR3 is 11 amino acids long.

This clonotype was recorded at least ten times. The DNA for the CDR3 is TGTGCCAGCAGTGGACAGGGGGGTGACTATGGCTACACCTTC. As protein: CASSGQGGDYGYTF. V is TRBV2 and J is TRBJ1-2; 9 positions match TRBD1. Trimming cost V 4 bases and J 3 bases; bases outside gene matches: 3. Germline V CDR1 and CDR2: SNHLY, FYNNEI. The CDR3 loop spans 14 amino acids. Looking up the rest from reference TRBV2 and TRBJ1-2 gives the full variable domain: EPEVTQTPSHQVTQMGQEVILRCVPISNHLYFYWYRQILGQKVEFLVSFYNNEISEKSEIFDDQFSVERPDGSNFTLKIRSTKLEDSAMYFCASSGQGGDYGYTFGSGTRLTVV.

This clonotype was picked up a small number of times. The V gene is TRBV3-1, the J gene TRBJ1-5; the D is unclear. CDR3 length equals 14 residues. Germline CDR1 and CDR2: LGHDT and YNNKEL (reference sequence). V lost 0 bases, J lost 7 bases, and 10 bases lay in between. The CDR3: CASSQEEAEQPQHF. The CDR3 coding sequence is TGTGCCAGCAGCCAAGAGGAGGCGGAACAGCCCCAGCATTTT.

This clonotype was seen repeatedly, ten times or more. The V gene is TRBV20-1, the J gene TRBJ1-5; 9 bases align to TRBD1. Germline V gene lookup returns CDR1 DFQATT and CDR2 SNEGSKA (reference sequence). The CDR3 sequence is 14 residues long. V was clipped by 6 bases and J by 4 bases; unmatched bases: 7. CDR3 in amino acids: CSAEPTGGNQPQHF. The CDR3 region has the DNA TGCAGTGCCGAACCGACAGGGGGAAATCAGCCCCAGCATTTT.

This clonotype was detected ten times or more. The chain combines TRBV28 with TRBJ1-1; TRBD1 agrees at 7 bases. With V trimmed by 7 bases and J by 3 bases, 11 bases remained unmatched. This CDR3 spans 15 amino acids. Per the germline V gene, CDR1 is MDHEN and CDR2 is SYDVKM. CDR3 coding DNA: TGTGCCAGCACTAAAGGAGGGGGCTTGGACACTGAAGCTTTCTTT. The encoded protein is CASTKGGGLDTEAFF.

Written as DNA, the CDR3 is TGTGCCAGCAGCTTAGAGCGGGGGGTGGCCGGGGAGCTGTTTTTT. It codes for CASSLERGVAGELFF. The chain joins TRBV7-2 to TRBJ2-2, with 9 positions matching TRBD2. Germline trimming cut 1 base from V and 6 bases from J; bases unmatched to any gene: 3. The V gene's germline CDR1 is SGHTA and CDR2 FQGNSA. This CDR3 contains 15 residues.

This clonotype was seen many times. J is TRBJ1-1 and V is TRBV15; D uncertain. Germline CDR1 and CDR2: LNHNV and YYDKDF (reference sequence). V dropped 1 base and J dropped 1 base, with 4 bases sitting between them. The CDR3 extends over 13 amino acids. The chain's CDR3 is CATSRGKNTEAFF. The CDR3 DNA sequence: TGTGCCACCAGCAGAGGGAAGAACACTGAAGCTTTCTTT.

As DNA, the CDR3 is TGTGCCAGCAGTTACGACAGGGATGAGCAGTTCTTC. It codes for CASSYDRDEQFF. The J gene is TRBJ2-1, the V gene TRBV6-5; 7 bases map to TRBD1. Germline V gives CDR1 MNHEY, CDR2 SVGAGI. The CDR3 spans 12 residues. After removal of 2 bases from V and 8 bases from J, the junction contained 0 bases not matched to a gene.

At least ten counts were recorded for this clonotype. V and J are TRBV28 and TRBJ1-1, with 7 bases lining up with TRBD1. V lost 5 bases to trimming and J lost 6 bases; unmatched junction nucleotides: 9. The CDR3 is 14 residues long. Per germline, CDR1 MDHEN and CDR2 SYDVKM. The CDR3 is CASSTQGGWAEAFF. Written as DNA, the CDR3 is TGTGCCAGCAGTACCCAGGGGGGGTGGGCTGAAGCTTTCTTT.

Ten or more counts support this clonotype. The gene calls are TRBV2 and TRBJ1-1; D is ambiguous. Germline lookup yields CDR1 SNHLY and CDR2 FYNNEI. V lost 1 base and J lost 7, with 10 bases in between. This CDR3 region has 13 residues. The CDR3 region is CASSEDRQLEAFF. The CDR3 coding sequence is TGTGCCAGCAGTGAAGATCGCCAGCTTGAAGCTTTCTTT.